The entry that follows covers one T cell receptor (beta chain) sequence. The antigen is not known. In germline, CDR1 is SEHNR, CDR2 FQNEAQ (reference sequence). The CDR3 spans 15 residues. J was trimmed by 9 bases and V by 5 bases; bases with no gene match: 13. This specimen belongs to a study of response to subunit inactivated influenza vaccine. Study-wide points: Each seasonal influenza vaccination, the authors suggested, recruits few new T cells.

TCRdb used MiXCR to reprocess the RT-PCR reads, holding one entry per CDR3 protein. The table lists hundreds of thousands of distinct CDR3 sequences, less than 20% of them singletons, with 11% in the top ten. The source is a middle-aged man who received an inactivated influenza vaccine. V is TRBV7-9 and J is TRBJ1-1; 9 bases are a match to TRBD1. The material sequenced was PBMCs from blood, taken less than 13 days after vaccination. The CDR3 region is CASSPRQGEGPQAFF. For the CDR3, the DNA is TGTGCCAGCAGCCCTAGACAGGGGGAGGGCCCTCAAGCTTTCTTT.